Listed below are T cell receptor beta chains from one sample, sequenced in a study of shared clonotypes between healthy human individuals. Clones were read by immunoSEQ multiplex PCR, and TCRdb kept only the in-frame ones, dropping some. The sample lists about 1.5 million clones, 98% seen once, with roughly 0.4% in the top ten. The material sequenced was naive CD4+ T cells sorted from blood. The receptor set was obtained from a man aged 25 to 40 in good health. The CDR3 runs from the conserved cysteine through the conserved F or W. The order of the fields is V gene, D gene, CDR3 protein. D genes are given only for firm matches.

V: TRBV4-1
D: NA
CDR3: CASSQAPSEIYEQYF

V: TRBV14
D: NA
CDR3: CASSLKPNTEAFF

V: TRBV6-1
D: NA
CDR3: CASSEESPGYTF

V: TRBV2
D: TRBD1
CDR3: CASSQQGSNQPQHF

V: TRBV5-4
D: NA
CDR3: CASSPPGKMNTEAFF

V: TRBV16
D: TRBD2
CDR3: CASSQSGTINEQYF

V: TRBV11-2
D: NA
CDR3: CASSPGTYSNQPQHF

V: TRBV7-9
D: TRBD1
CDR3: CASRDRDYTEAFF

V: TRBV18
D: TRBD1
CDR3: CASSPWTGEVNEQFF

V: TRBV7-9
D: NA
CDR3: CASSLRGNQPQHF

V: TRBV28
D: NA
CDR3: CASRAGLGITNEKLFF

V: TRBV6-6
D: NA
CDR3: CAGGRTGLNTGELFF

V: TRBV5-1
D: NA
CDR3: CASSLSSTYNEQFF

V: TRBV27
D: NA
CDR3: CASSWGAGTEAFF

V: TRBV6-4
D: TRBD1
CDR3: CASSDSIPPGQDHEQYF

V: TRBV7-7
D: NA
CDR3: CASSLGIGGLQETQYF

V: TRBV11-1
D: NA
CDR3: CASSLAWYNEQFF

V: TRBV18
D: TRBD2
CDR3: CASSPLAGEGQETQYF

V: TRBV7-6
D: NA
CDR3: CASSYFNVPDRTSTDTQYF

V: TRBV7-9
D: NA
CDR3: CASSLVSGVGSYNEQFF

V: TRBV11-2
D: NA
CDR3: CASSPPSYTGELFF

V: TRBV19
D: NA
CDR3: CASPGFYEQYF

V: TRBV11-2
D: NA
CDR3: CASSLLAGAVNEKLFF

V: TRBV7-2
D: TRBD2
CDR3: CASSLAGGPYNEQFF

V: TRBV6-6
D: NA
CDR3: CASSYSAQPSGYTF

V: TRBV5-1
D: NA
CDR3: CASSLDSNTGELFF